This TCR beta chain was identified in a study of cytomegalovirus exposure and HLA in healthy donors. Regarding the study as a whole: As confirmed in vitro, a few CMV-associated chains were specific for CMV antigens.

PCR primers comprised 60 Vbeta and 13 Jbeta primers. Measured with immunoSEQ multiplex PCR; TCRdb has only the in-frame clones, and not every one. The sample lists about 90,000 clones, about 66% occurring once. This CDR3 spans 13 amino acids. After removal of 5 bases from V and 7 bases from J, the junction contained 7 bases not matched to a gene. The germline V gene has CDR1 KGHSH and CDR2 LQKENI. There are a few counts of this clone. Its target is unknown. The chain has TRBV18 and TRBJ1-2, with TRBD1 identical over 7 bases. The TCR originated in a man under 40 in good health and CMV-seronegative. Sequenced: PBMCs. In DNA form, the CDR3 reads TGTGCCAGCTCAGCGACAGGGTCTGGTGGCTACACCTTC. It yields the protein CASSATGSGGYTF.